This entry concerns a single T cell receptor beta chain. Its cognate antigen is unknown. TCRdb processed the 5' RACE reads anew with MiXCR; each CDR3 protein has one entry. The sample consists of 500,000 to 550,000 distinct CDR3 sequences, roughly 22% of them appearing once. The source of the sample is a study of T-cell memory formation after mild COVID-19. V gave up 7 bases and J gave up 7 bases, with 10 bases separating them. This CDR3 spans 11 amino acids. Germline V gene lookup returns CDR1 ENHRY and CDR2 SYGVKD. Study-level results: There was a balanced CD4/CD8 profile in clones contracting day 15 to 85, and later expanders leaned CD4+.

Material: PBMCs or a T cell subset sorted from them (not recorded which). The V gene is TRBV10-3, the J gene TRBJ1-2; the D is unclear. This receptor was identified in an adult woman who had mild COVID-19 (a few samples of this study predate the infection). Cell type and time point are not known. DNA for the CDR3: TGTGCCATCATGGGCAGCATTGGCTACACCTTC. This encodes CAIMGSIGYTF.